Listed below are T cell receptor beta chains from one sample, sequenced in a study of cytotoxic CD8 clonotypes in ibrutinib-treated CLL. This table comes from immunoSEQ multiplex PCR, and its TCRdb copy is limited to in-frame clones, with some not included. Altogether 130,000 to 150,000 clones are present, 79% being singletons, with the ten largest covering around 13%. The specimen comprised PBMCs, sampled after 12 months of ibrutinib treatment. All receptors derive from a human donor with chronic lymphocytic leukemia. The CDR3 runs from the conserved cysteine through the conserved F or W. Fields, in order: J gene, D gene, clone size, V gene, CDR3 DNA, CDR3 protein. D genes are given only for firm matches. Size is omitted from some rows. Given values are once, few, many or a class for expanded clones.

TRBJ2-5 TRBD2 - TRBV15 TGTGCCACCAGCAGATGGGAAGGACTAGCGGGATTCCAAGAGACCCAGTACTTC CATSRWEGLAGFQETQYF
TRBJ2-2 - - TRBV4-3 TGCGCCAGCAGCCAAGTCTGGCGAGCGAGCACCGGGGAGCTGTTTTTT CASSQVWRASTGELFF
TRBJ2-7 - - TRBV4-3 TGCGCCAGCAGCCAAGTTTTATCCCCCGAGCAGTACTTC CASSQVLSPEQYF
TRBJ2-3 TRBD2 - TRBV14 TGTGCCAGCAGCCAAGATCCAGCGGGAGGAGTATTTGGGACAGATACGCAGTATTTT CASSQDPAGGVFGTDTQYF
TRBJ2-7 - - TRBV7-9 TGTGCCAGCAGTCAAGGACAGTCCGGGTTCTACGAGCAGTACTTC CASSQGQSGFYEQYF
TRBJ1-4 - - TRBV6-5 TGTGCCAGCAGGCGCCGGGGGGGAAAACTGTTTTTT CASRRRGGKLFF
TRBJ2-1 TRBD2 - TRBV7-6 TGTGCCAGCTTCAGCGGGAGGGCCAATGAGCAGTTCTTC CASFSGRANEQFF
TRBJ2-7 TRBD2 - TRBV7-9 TGTGCCAGCAGCCCAGGCCGATCTAGCGGGGATTACGAGCAGTACTTC CASSPGRSSGDYEQYF
TRBJ2-1 TRBD2 few TRBV11-1 TGTGCCAGCAGCTCCCGAGGGGGGGCGGGAGGCTACAATGAGCAGTTCTTC CASSSRGGAGGYNEQFF
TRBJ2-5 TRBD2 - TRBV11-2 TGTGCCAGCAGCCGAACCGGGACTAACGGCGGGGAGACCCAGTACTTC CASSRTGTNGGETQYF
TRBJ2-7 - - TRBV7-2 TGTGCCAGCAGCTTAGTTCCGGGGAGTTACGAGCAGTACTTC CASSLVPGSYEQYF
TRBJ2-3 TRBD2 - TRBV4-3 TGCGCCAGCAGCCCCACCCGCCGGAGCGGGGGCAGCACAGATACGCAGTATTTT CASSPTRRSGGSTDTQYF
TRBJ1-4 - - TRBV9 TGTGCCAGCAGCTCCAGGGGAGGGCATGAAAAACTGTTTTTT CASSSRGGHEKLFF
TRBJ2-7 - - TRBV28 TGTGCCAGCAGCCCAGGGCCCTTAGCCGATTACGAGCAGTACTTC CASSPGPLADYEQYF
TRBJ2-7 - - TRBV7-6 TGTGCCAGCAGCTTAGCCGGGACGCACTTCCTCGACGAGCAGTACTTC CASSLAGTHFLDEQYF
TRBJ2-1 TRBD2 - TRBV28 TGTGCCAGCAGTCCCCGGGACTATCCCTACAATGAGCAGTTCTTC CASSPRDYPYNEQFF